This T cell receptor beta chain was recorded in a study of vaccination effects on CD4 cells after COVID-19. Looking at the study overall: Each participant was administered two doses of either the BNT162b2 or the mRNA-1273 vaccine. Study observations and caveats: Nearly all vaccine-induced clones in healthy recipients recognized only SARS-CoV-2.

Antigen-specific CD4+ T cells were expanded with viral peptide pools in the ViraFEST assay before sequencing. An approximately 10-day culture period preceded the isolation of CD4+ T cells. None of these healthy vaccinees had been infected with SARS-CoV-2 before vaccination. The method was immunoSEQ multiplex PCR; TCRdb's version includes in-frame clones alone and lacks a portion of them. The sample lists tens of thousands of clones, around 74% occurring once. Remarks on this clone: What it binds is not known.

The length of the CDR3 is 16 residues. Germline loops: CDR1 SGDLS, CDR2 YYNGEE. V lost 1 base to trimming and J lost 3 bases; unmatched junction nucleotides: 5. The clonotype comes from a human donor who received a COVID-19 vaccine. The sample in question was CD4+ T cells from PBMCs cultured with HCoV-NL63 spike peptides, obtained before COVID-19 vaccination. The chain links TRBV9 to TRBJ2-2; 8 positions agree with TRBD2. The CDR3, as DNA: TGTGCCAGCAGCGTACGGGAGGGCCCATACACCGGGGAGCTGTTTTTT. Its protein product is CASSVREGPYTGELFF.